This TCR beta chain derives from a study of cytomegalovirus exposure and HLA in healthy donors (dated by TCRdb to the late 2010s). A note on the overall study: In an earlier analysis of approximately 640 of the donors, 276 Gb of sequence data and 100 million or so unique TCR beta sequences from about 180 million T cells were reported. An early release that covered approximately 600 HLA-typed donors contained approximately 300 gigabases of sequencing data and around 80 million unique TCR sequences. All discovery cohort repertoires had been generated using a single sequencing platform. A later genetic analysis used genome-wide SNP genotypes for about 55% of the 666 donors, treating that subset as a discovery cohort. Both class I and class II loci were covered by HLA typing, at four-digit resolution. Of the 300 to 500 genotyped donors, less than 85% were placed in the genetic ancestry cluster associated with self-reported Caucasian donors. An earlier analysis of about 600 of the donors used high-throughput TCR beta sequencing to judge whether each TCR beta V gene segment behaved as functional or pseudogenic. Along with the roughly 670-subject first cohort, a separate validation cohort of over a hundred different subjects was used. A handful of DR-DQ haplotypes were handled as single units for association and clustering because linkage in the cohort was strong. Donor age, sex, ethnicity and CMV serostatus were compiled alongside the repertoire data. In the later analysis, no new phenotypic data were used to find candidate immune exposures; instead, reliance was placed on TCR beta sequences and their occurrence across donors. High-throughput TCR immunosequencing, statistical association of individual TCRs with disease status, and machine learning were combined to predict cytomegalovirus infection status. The study aimed to test whether cataloging public T cell receptors could reveal signatures of past pathogen exposure. The study profiled the T cell repertoires of about 640 subjects by immunosequencing and related them to cytomegalovirus serostatus. To study patterns of TCR occurrence, a later analysis re-analyzed previously published TCR beta repertoires from 666 donors and added high-resolution HLA genotyping. Across about 370 genotyped donors of the cohort, an average of roughly 200,000 unique TCR beta nucleotide sequences per donor were sequenced, and approximately 17% of those sequences were non-productive. The number of donors typed differed by locus, with about 629-630 for A, B, C, DRB1 and DQB1, more than 500 for DQA1, 606 for DPA1, and around 430 for DPB1.

This clone was seen a handful of times. It has no known antigen specificity. Per-base quality was not reported, and no clone a single base away is much larger than it. Library preparation employed the immunoSEQ multiplex PCR assay. For the multiplex PCR, a mixture combining 60 forward primers for TCR Vbeta segments and 13 reverse primers for TCR Jbeta segments was used. Amplification of the CDR3 region of rearranged TCR beta genes was performed with a multiplex PCR assay on genomic DNA. Amplified TCR beta libraries were sequenced as 87-base-pair reads on the Illumina HiSeq System. In the authors' own workflow: A later analysis counted approximately 74 million unique TCR beta chains across the 640 or so repertoires, and around 9.9 million of these chains were shared by at least two donors. A nearest-neighbor algorithm error-corrected the raw reads and collapsed the reads into unique sequences, merging closely related sequences to remove PCR and sequencing errors. CDR3 sequences were aligned to IMGT reference sequences to assign V, D and J gene segments. Each retained sequence needed at least a six-nucleotide match to both a V gene segment and a J gene segment. A rearrangement was called productive if the CDR3 had no stop codons and remained in frame with V and J, and every other rearrangement was called non-productive. CDR3 was defined according to IMGT convention as the region running from the second conserved V-encoded cysteine to the conserved J-encoded phenylalanine. In an earlier analysis of roughly 580 of the donors, sequences lacking an unambiguous match to a single V gene segment were excluded. An earlier analysis of 587 of the donors called V segments functional above 56.7% productive rearrangements and segregating when the between-donor standard deviation exceeded 5%. A statistical classification framework was built to diagnose cytomegalovirus status from the catalog of TCR beta chain sequences. A later analysis assigned V and J genes by comparing TCR nucleotide sequences with IMGT/GENE-DB human TR gene sequences. The TCRdist pipeline was used in a later analysis to assign CDR3 sequences and most-parsimonious VDJ recombination scenarios. A later analysis defined each TCR beta chain by its CDR3 amino acid sequence plus V-gene family, and excluded reads lacking a unique V-gene family. A later analysis removed several hundred highly shared, low-generation-probability nucleotide sequences to deal with suspected cross-contamination and a sequencing artifact. A later analysis calculated a clonal expansion index for each public chain from normalized within-repertoire ranks of inferred template counts. In a later analysis, generation probabilities were computed using a VDJ recombination model fitted to out-of-frame rearrangements, and the results were checked against IGoR. A later analysis scored TCR-TCR, TCR-HLA and TCR-CMV co-occurrence with hypergeometric tests, applying a repertoire-size bias correction to TCR pairs. To estimate false discovery rates, a later analysis permuted the HLA or CMV assignments 20 times. In a later analysis, co-occurring TCRs were grouped using DBSCAN, with TCRdist sequence similarity added in when clustering inside HLA-allele-positive subsets. For co-occurrence clustering, repertoires with fewer than 30,000 or more than 120,000 public chains were excluded, along with 4 to 6 repertoires with anomalous nucleotide sharing. The source is immuneACCESS, and TCRdb retained only in-frame sequences with V and J called. Part of the clones is not carried over; for the studies checked, unresolved V genes explain less than half of this, and the remainder is unexplained. That table furnishes V, J and clone size, whereas the DNA furnished D and trimming. The sample has 90,000 to 140,000 clones on record, roughly 80% of them singletons. 6.9% of the sample rests with the top ten.

In total, roughly 710 healthy bone marrow donors made up the cohort. Cohort members were all nominally healthy when sampled, although unrecorded immune exposures were likely present. The donor was CMV seropositive and was included in the group of 250 to 300 seropositive cohort members. Each donor provided a peripheral blood sample, and peripheral blood mononuclear cells were used for TCR beta sequencing. The Qiagen DNeasy Blood Extraction Kit was used to extract genomic DNA from the blood cell samples. For CDR1 and CDR2, the germline V gene lists MDHEN and SYDVKM. Germline trimming: 4 bases from V, 0 bases from J; junction bases outside gene matches: 2. From the cysteine up to the phenylalanine, the CDR3 has a length of 14 residues. The DNA shown is the 42-base CDR3, in frame from base 1. Study-wide findings and limitations: The study listed 150 to 200 TCR beta chains as associated with cytomegalovirus. This cohort had only TCR beta chains sequenced, and the lack of alpha or paired-chain data limited which features could be detected. When HLA alleles, especially DR and DQ, strongly co-occurred, TCR associations were difficult to assign to individual alleles. A later analysis found that HLA-associated TCR beta chains were more clonally expanded and had lower generation probabilities than equally common non-associated chains. A later genetic analysis reported fewer N-insertions in productive TCRs among donors in an Asian-associated ancestry cluster than the roughly 620-donor mean. In a later genetic analysis, a missense DCLRE1C variant was associated with V-gene and J-gene trimming of TCR beta chains, and the association was replicated in an independent cohort. Presence/absence analyses assumed roughly uniform sequencing depth across donors, an assumption that may not hold. The classifier was reported to diagnose cytomegalovirus status with high specificity and sensitivity in both the original and validation cohorts. A group of highly shared sequence variants was considered likely to be a technical artifact of the sequencing pipeline. In vitro tests confirmed that a few of the cytomegalovirus-associated TCR beta chains recognize cytomegalovirus antigens. Most TCR sequences were seen in very few donors, while some public TCRs were found in many individuals. Most CMV-associated TCR beta chains appeared to be HLA-restricted in a later analysis, and the HLA associations seemed to be driven largely by CMV exposure. Because counts were too low, seventeen rarely observed V segments, including chromosome 9 orphons, were excluded from the earlier analysis of 587 of the donors. Because some donors lacked HLA typing at each locus, the association tests relied only on the typed subset. According to a later analysis, TCR association rates differed among HLA loci, with DRB1 alleles showing the most associated TCRs and HLA-C alleles showing the fewest. An earlier analysis of approximately 590 of the donors showed that most TCR beta V segments appeared in productive rearrangements either about 87% or about 30% of the time, which broadly matched IMGT annotations. A further reported finding was that TCR beta sequences accurately predicted the HLA-A and HLA-B alleles for most subjects in the first cohort. It was suggested by the authors that the approach could potentially be generalized to other disease states and immunological phenotypes. Immune exposure information for the cohort was limited to CMV serostatus. Correlated functional status among segregating V segments might be attributable to linkage disequilibrium, but an unknown experimental factor could not be ruled out. At a false discovery rate of 0.05, a later analysis linked around 15,000 TCR beta sequences to specific HLA alleles. A later analysis reported that several top co-occurrence clusters appeared linked to parvovirus B19, influenza, CMV and Epstein-Barr virus. Because the 87-base-pair reads could not distinguish some IMGT-functional V segments, including TRBV6-2 and TRBV6-3, those segments were excluded.

The V and J genes are TRBV28 and TRBJ1-2; TRBD1 aligns with 7 central bases. Sample: PBMCs. The receptor comes from a man aged 30 to 39 in good health and CMV-seropositive. The nucleotide sequence reads TGTGCCAGCAGTTGGGGACAGACTAACTATGGCTACACCTTC. Translated, it gives CASSWGQTNYGYTF.